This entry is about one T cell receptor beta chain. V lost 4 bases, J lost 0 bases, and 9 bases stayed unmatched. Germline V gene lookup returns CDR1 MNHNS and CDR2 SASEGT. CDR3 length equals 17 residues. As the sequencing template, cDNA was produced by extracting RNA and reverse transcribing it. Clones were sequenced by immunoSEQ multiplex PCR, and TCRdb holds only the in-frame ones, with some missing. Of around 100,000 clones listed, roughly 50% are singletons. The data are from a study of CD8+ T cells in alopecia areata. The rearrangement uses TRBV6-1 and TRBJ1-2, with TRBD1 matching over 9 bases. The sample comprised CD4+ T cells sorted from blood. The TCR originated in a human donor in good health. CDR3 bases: TGTGCCAGCAGTGCAGACCGCCGGGACAGGGCTAACTATGGCTACACCTTC. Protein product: CASSADRRDRANYGYTF.